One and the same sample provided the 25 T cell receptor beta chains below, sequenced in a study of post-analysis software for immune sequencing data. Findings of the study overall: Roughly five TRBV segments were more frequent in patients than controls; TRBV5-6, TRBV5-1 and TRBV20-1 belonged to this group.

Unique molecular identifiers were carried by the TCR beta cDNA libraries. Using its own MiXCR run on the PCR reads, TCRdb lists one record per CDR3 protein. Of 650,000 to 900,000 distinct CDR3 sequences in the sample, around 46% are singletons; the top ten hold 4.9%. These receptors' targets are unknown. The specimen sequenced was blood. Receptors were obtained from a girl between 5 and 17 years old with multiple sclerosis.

The CDR3 is CSVEGSLGRRHNEQFF. CDR3 coding DNA: TGCAGCGTTGAAGGAAGCCTTGGGAGGCGGCACAATGAGCAGTTCTTC. The chain recombines TRBV29-1 with TRBJ2-1; the D gene is possibly TRBD2 (6 bases). Looked up from germline, CDR1 is SQVTM and CDR2 is ANQGSEA. The CDR3 covers 16 residues. V lost 1 base, J lost 5 bases, and 18 bases lay in between.

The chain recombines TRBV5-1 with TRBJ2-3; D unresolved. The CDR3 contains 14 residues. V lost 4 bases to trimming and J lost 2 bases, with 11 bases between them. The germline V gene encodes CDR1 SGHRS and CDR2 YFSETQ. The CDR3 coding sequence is TGCGCCAGCAGCCAGTTATGGATCACAGATACGCAGTATTTT. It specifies CASSQLWITDTQYF.

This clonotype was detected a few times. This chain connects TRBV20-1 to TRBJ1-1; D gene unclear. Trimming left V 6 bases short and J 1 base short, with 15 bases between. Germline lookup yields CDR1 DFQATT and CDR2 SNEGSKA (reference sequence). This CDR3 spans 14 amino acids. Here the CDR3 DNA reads TGCAGTGCCCGAGGGTCGGTCCAGAACACTGAAGCTTTCTTT. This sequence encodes CSARGSVQNTEAFF.

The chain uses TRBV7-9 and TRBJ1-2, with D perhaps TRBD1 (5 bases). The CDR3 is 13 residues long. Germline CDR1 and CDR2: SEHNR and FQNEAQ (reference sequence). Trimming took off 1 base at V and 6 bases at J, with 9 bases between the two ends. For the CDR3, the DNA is TGTGCCAGCAGCTTAGTCGGGGGTCATGGCTACACCTTC. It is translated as CASSLVGGHGYTF.

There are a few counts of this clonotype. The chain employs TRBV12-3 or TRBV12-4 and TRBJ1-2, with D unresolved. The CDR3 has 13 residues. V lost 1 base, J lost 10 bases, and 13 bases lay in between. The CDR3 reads CASSLGQVGIYTF. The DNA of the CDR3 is TGTGCCAGCAGTTTAGGTCAGGTCGGCATCTACACCTTC.

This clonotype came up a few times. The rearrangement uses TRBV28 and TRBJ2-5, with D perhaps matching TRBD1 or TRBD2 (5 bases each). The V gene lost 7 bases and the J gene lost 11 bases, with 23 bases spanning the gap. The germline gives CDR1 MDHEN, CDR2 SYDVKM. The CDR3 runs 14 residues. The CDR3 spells CASTLGTELYEQYF. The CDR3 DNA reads TGTGCCAGCACCCTCGGGACCGAGCTCTATGAGCAGTACTTC. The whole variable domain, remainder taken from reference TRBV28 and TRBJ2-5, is DVKVTQSSRYLVKRTGEKVFLECVQDMDHENMFWYRQDPGLGLRLIYFSYDVKMKEKGDIPEGYSVSREKKERFSLILESASTNQTSMYLCASTLGTELYEQYFGPGTRLLVL.

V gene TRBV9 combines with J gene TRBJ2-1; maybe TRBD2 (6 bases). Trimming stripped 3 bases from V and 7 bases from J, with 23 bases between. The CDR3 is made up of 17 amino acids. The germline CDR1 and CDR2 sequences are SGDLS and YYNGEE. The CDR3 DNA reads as TGTGCCAGCAGCGGCCCCGACAGTGGGAGGTTGAGGAATGAGCAGTTCTTC. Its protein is CASSGPDSGRLRNEQFF.

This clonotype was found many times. This CDR3 reads CSVGQPNPQYF. Written as DNA, the CDR3 is TGCAGCGTGGGACAGCCAAACCCGCAGTACTTC. The chain joins TRBV29-1 to TRBJ2-7; TRBD1 aligns across 7 bases. Germline lookup yields CDR1 SQVTM and CDR2 ANQGSEA. This CDR3 is 11 amino acids long. Trimming took 6 bases from V and 9 from J; bases not matched to a gene: 8.

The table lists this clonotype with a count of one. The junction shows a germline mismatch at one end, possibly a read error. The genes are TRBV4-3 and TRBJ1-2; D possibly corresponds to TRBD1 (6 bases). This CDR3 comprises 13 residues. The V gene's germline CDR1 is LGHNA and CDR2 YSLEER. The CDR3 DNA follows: TGCGCCAGCAGCCCCACAGGGAACTATGGCTACATCTTC. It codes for CASSPTGNYGYIF.

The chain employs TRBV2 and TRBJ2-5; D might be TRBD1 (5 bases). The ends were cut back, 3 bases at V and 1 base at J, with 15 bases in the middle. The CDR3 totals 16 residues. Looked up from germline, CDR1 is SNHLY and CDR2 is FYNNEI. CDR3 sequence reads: CASSDFPTDIQETQYF. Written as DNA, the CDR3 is TGTGCCAGCAGTGACTTTCCGACAGATATCCAAGAGACCCAGTACTTC.

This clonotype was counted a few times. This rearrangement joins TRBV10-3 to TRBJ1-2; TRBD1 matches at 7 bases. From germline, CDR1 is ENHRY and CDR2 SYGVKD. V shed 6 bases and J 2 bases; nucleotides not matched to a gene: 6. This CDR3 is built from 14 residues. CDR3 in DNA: TGTGCCATCAGGGATGACAGGGCGAACTATGGCTACACCTTC. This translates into CAIRDDRANYGYTF.

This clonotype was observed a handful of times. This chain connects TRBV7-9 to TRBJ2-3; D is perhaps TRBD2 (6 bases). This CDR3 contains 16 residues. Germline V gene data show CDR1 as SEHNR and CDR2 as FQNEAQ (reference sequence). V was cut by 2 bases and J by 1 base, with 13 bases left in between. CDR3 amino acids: CASSLQLARRTDTQYF. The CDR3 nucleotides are TGTGCCAGCAGCTTACAGCTAGCGCGACGCACAGATACGCAGTATTTT.

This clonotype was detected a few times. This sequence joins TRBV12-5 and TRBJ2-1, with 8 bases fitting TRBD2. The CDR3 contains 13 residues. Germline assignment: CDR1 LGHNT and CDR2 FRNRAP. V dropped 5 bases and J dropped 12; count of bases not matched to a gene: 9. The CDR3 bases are TGTGCTAGTGGTCGGTACGGGAGGGCTGGGCAGTTCTTC. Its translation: CASGRYGRAGQFF. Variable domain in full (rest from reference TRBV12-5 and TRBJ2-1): DARVTQTPRHKVTEMGQEVTMRCQPILGHNTVFWYRQTMMQGLELLAYFRNRAPLDDSGMPKDRFSAEMPDATLATLKIQPSEPRDSAVYFCASGRYGRAGQFFGPGTRLTVL.

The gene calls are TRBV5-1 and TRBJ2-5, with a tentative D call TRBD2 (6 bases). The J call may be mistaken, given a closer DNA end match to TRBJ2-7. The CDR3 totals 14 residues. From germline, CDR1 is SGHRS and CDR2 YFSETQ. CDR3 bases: TGCGCCAGCAGCTTGGGGGGGGTAAACTACGAGCAGTACTTC. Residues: CASSLGGVNYEQYF.

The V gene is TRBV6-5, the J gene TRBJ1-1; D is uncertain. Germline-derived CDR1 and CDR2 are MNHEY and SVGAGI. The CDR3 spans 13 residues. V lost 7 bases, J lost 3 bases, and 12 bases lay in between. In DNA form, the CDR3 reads TGTGCCAGCACCCGGAGTGGGGACACTGAAGCTTTCTTT. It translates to CASTRSGDTEAFF.

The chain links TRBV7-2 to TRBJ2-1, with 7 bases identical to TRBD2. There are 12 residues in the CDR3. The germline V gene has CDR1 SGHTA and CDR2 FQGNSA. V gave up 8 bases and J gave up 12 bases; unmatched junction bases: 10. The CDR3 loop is CASAAGERGQFF. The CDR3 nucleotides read TGTGCCAGCGCCGCGGGAGAAAGGGGGCAGTTCTTC.

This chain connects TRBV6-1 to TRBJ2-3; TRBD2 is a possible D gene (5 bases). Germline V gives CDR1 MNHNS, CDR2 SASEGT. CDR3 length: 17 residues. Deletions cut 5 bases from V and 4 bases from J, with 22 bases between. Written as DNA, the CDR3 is TGTGCCAGCAGTAAGACGGGCCCATCGACCGGGGCAGATACGCAGTATTTT. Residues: CASSKTGPSTGADTQYF.

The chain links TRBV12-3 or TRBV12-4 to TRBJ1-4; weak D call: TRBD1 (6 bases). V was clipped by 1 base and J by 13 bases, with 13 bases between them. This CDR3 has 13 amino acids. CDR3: CASSLGGLGALFF. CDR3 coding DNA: TGTGCCAGCAGTTTAGGAGGATTGGGGGCACTGTTTTTT.

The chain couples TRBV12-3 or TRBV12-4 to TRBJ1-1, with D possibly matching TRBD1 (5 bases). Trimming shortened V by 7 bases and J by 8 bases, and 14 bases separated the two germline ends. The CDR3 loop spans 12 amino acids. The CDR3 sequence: CASNIQGREAFF. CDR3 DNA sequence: TGTGCCAGCAATATTCAGGGCAGAGAAGCTTTCTTT.

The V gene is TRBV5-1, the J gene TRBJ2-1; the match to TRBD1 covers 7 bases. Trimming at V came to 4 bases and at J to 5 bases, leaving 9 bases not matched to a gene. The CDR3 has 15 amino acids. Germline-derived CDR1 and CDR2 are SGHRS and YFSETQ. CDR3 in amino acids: CASSSPGQTNNEQFF. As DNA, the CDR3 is TGCGCCAGCAGCAGTCCGGGACAGACCAACAATGAGCAGTTCTTC.

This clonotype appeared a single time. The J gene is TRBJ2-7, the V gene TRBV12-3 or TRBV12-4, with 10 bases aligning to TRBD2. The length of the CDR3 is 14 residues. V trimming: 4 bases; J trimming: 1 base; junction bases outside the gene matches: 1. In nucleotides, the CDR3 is TGTGCCAGCAGTTGTAGCGGGAGGTCCTACGAGCAGTACTTC. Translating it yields CASSCSGRSYEQYF.

The CDR3 sequence is CSAWTAGTYEQYF. CDR3 nucleotides: TGCAGTGCTTGGACGGCCGGCACCTACGAGCAGTACTTC. This chain joins TRBV20-1 and TRBJ2-7; D gene uncertain. Germline CDR1 is DFQATT and CDR2 is SNEGSKA (reference sequence). The CDR3 consists of 13 residues. With 5 bases removed from V and 2 bases from J, the gap between germline ends came to 13 bases.

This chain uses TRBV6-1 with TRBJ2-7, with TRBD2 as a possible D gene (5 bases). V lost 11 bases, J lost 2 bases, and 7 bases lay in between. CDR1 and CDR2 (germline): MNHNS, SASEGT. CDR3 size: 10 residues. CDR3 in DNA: TGTGCCGTCGGGGCCTACGAGCAGTACTTC. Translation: CAVGAYEQYF.

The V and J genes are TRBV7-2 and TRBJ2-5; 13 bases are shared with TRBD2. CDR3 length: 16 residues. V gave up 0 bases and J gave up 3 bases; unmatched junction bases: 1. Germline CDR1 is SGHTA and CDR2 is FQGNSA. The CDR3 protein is CASSLAGTSGKETQYF. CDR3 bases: TGTGCCAGCAGCTTAGCTGGGACTAGCGGGAAAGAGACCCAGTACTTC.

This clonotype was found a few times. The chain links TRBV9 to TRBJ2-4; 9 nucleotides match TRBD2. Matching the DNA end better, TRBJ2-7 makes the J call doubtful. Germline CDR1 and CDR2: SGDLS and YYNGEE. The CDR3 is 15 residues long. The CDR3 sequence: CASSVGGTSNYEQYF. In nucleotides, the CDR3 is TGTGCCAGCAGCGTAGGGGGGACTAGCAACTACGAGCAGTACTTC.